This entry lists 26 T cell receptor beta chains sequenced from one sample in a study of Ad26.COV2.S vaccination and SARS-CoV-2 variants (dated by TCRdb to the early 2020s). Libraries were made using the immunoSEQ multiplex PCR assay. TCRdb limited this immuneACCESS table to in-frame rearrangements with V and J called. A share of clones is missing; checked studies link under half to unresolved V genes, and the rest is unexplained. In all, the sample holds roughly 510,000 clones, and around 88% of those were seen once. 9.5% to 15% of the sample comes from the top ten. The label giving this sample's treatment or condition can be read as: around 19 received Ad26.COV2.S at low or high dose, single or two shots; 5 received placebo; per-sample allocation not given. For vaccine and placebo recipients, repertoires were sequenced using samples collected on day 63 after the first injection. The input for sequencing was peripheral blood, taken in a trial of Ad26.COV2.S vaccine versus placebo. The receptors shown here come from a person aged 18 to 65 who received the Ad26.COV2.S COVID-19 vaccine or a placebo.

This chain links TRBV27 with TRBJ2-5; D gene uncertain. The CDR3 extends over 13 amino acids. The V end lost 7 bases, the J end lost 3 bases, and 12 bases lay between the germline ends. Germline CDR1 is MNHEY and CDR2 is SMNVEV (reference sequence). CDR3 loop: CASTSEGKETQYF. The CDR3 coding sequence is TGTGCCAGCACTTCCGAAGGGAAAGAGACCCAGTACTTC.

The chain has TRBV4-3 and TRBJ2-1; D gene ambiguous. CDR3 length equals 14 residues. The germline V gene encodes CDR1 LGHNA and CDR2 YSLEER. With 0 bases removed from V and 6 bases from J, the gap between germline ends came to 9 bases. CDR3 loop: CASSQDRLSNEQFF. DNA of the CDR3: TGCGCCAGCAGCCAAGATCGTCTGAGCAATGAGCAGTTCTTC.

The J gene is TRBJ1-5, the V gene TRBV9; possible D gene TRBD1, 6 bases. The CDR3 totals 15 residues. Per germline, CDR1 SGDLS and CDR2 YYNGEE. The germline V and J ends were trimmed by 4 bases and 3 bases, with 14 bases remaining between them. The CDR3 is CASSPGDSANQPQHF. The CDR3 DNA follows: TGTGCCAGCAGCCCAGGGGACTCGGCCAATCAGCCCCAGCATTTT.

This clone occurred a few times. The chain has TRBV7-8 and TRBJ1-5, with TRBD1 matching 7 bases. CDR1 and CDR2 from the germline V gene are SGHVS and FQNEAQ. The V and J ends lost 5 bases and 9 bases, in that order; junction bases with no gene match: 13. The CDR3 length is 15 residues. CDR3 amino acids: CASSSKTGRGVPQHF. The CDR3 region has the DNA TGTGCCAGCAGCAGCAAGACAGGGAGGGGGGTGCCCCAGCATTTT.

The genes are TRBV6-5 and TRBJ1-1; a possible D gene is TRBD1 (5 bases). This CDR3 is 15 amino acids long. Germline CDR1 MNHEY, CDR2 SVGAGI. V dropped 4 bases and J dropped 0 bases, with 12 bases sitting between them. In DNA form, the CDR3 reads TGTGCCAGCAGTTCGCCCTCCAGGGTGAACACTGAAGCTTTCTTT. This encodes CASSSPSRVNTEAFF.

This clone was seen only once. The chain joins TRBV4-2 to TRBJ2-7, with 9 bases identical to TRBD2. Trimming cost V 3 bases and J 3 bases; bases outside gene matches: 12. Germline CDR1 reads LGHNA; CDR2 reads YNFKEQ. This CDR3 comprises 17 residues. The CDR3 DNA follows: TGTGCCAGCAGCCAGGGCTTAGCGGGAGTTACCCGCTACGAGCAGTACTTC. Translation gives CASSQGLAGVTRYEQYF.

CDR3 amino acids: CASSDTGLRQPQHF. The CDR3 DNA reads TGTGCCAGCAGCGACACAGGGTTGCGGCAGCCCCAGCATTTT. V usage is TRBV6-5 and J usage is TRBJ1-5, with D perhaps TRBD1 (6 bases). The germline V gene has CDR1 MNHEY and CDR2 SVGAGI. V dropped 6 bases and J dropped 7 bases, with 16 bases sitting between them. The CDR3 is 14 residues long.

This chain links TRBV6-1 with TRBJ2-1; no clear D gene. V was pared by 6 bases and J by 4 bases, with 16 bases between. Germline V CDR1 and CDR2: MNHNS, SASEGT. This CDR3 spans 15 amino acids. The DNA of the CDR3 is TGTGCCAGCAGCTCTACTTCGACACCTTACAATGAGCAGTTCTTC. Its protein is CASSSTSTPYNEQFF.

The chain combines TRBV4-3 with TRBJ2-5; TRBD2 might be the D (6 bases). The CDR3 is made up of 21 amino acids. Trimming cost V 0 bases and J 0 bases, with 26 bases left between them. Per the germline V gene, CDR1 is LGHNA and CDR2 is YSLEER. The chain's CDR3 is CASSQDLGAGQSHVYQETQYF. CDR3 nucleotides: TGCGCCAGCAGCCAAGATCTTGGAGCGGGCCAGTCACATGTGTACCAAGAGACCCAGTACTTC.

This clone has just one count. The chain combines TRBV7-3 with TRBJ1-2; no firm D call. There are 15 residues in the CDR3. The ends were cut back, 1 base at V and 0 bases at J, with 9 bases in the middle. Germline assignment: CDR1 SGHTA and CDR2 FQGTGA. CDR3 sequence: CASSLSGFTNYGYTF. The CDR3 region has the DNA TGTGCCAGCAGCTTAAGTGGCTTTACTAACTATGGCTACACCTTC. The full variable domain, in which reference TRBV7-3 and TRBJ1-2 provide the parts outside the CDR3, is GAGVSQTPSNKVTEKGKYVELRCDPISGHTALYWYRQSLGQGPEFLIYFQGTGAADDSGLPNDRFFAVRPEGSVSTLKIQRTERGDSAVYLCASSLSGFTNYGYTFGSGTRLTVV.

V is TRBV18 and J is TRBJ2-5; D is ambiguous. V was clipped by 2 bases and J by 5 bases, with 6 bases between them. CDR3 length equals 12 residues. Germline V gene data show CDR1 as KGHSH and CDR2 as LQKENI. The CDR3 sequence: CASSPIGETQYF. CDR3 in DNA: TGTGCCAGCTCACCAATCGGTGAGACCCAGTACTTC.

CDR3 sequence: CASSLANGGVREQYF. DNA for the CDR3: TGTGCCAGCAGCTTAGCCAACGGGGGGGTGAGGGAGCAGTACTTC. This rearrangement joins TRBV7-6 to TRBJ2-7, with 8 bases aligning to TRBD2. Germline lookup yields CDR1 SGHVS and CDR2 FNYEAQ. V was clipped by 0 bases and J by 7 bases; unmatched bases: 8. This CDR3 comprises 15 residues.

Here the CDR3 reads CASSLTGSRNQPQHF. The CDR3 region has the DNA TGTGCCAGCAGTTTAACAGGGTCACGCAATCAGCCCCAGCATTTT. The rearrangement links TRBV27 to TRBJ1-5; weak D call: TRBD1 (6 bases). The CDR3 covers 15 residues. Germline lookup yields CDR1 MNHEY and CDR2 SMNVEV (reference sequence). V was pared by 2 bases and J by 2 bases, with 10 bases between.

This clone appeared a single time. Other DNA variants within this sample encode the same CDR3. The CDR3 sequence is CAWSVGGTDTQYF. Here the CDR3 DNA reads TGTGCCTGGAGTGTAGGTGGGACAGATACGCAGTATTTT. This chain links TRBV30 with TRBJ2-3, with D uncertain. The germline V gene has CDR1 GTSNPN and CDR2 SVGIG (reference sequence). Trimming removed 0 bases from V and 3 bases from J, with 7 bases in between. CDR3 length: 13 amino acids. The whole variable domain, filled in from reference TRBV30 and TRBJ2-3, reads SQTIHQWPATLVQPVGSPLSLECTVEGTSNPNLYWYRQAAGRGLQLLFYSVGIGQISSEVPQNLSASRPQDRQFILSSKKLLLSDSGFYLCAWSVGGTDTQYFGPGTRLTVL.

This clone occurred a few times. The same CDR3 also results from other DNA sequences found in this sample. The chain uses TRBV14 and TRBJ1-2, with a possible D match to TRBD1 (6 bases). Germline V gene sequence: CDR1 SGHDN, CDR2 FVKESK. The CDR3 runs 14 residues. V was trimmed by 0 bases and J by 5 bases, leaving 10 bases between them. The DNA of the CDR3 is TGTGCCAGCAGCCAAGATACAGGGCGGTATGGCTACACCTTC. Translation: CASSQDTGRYGYTF.

This chain uses TRBV5-1 with TRBJ2-3; D is perhaps TRBD1 (5 bases). CDR1 SGHRS and CDR2 YFSETQ come from the germline V gene. V dropped 0 bases and J dropped 2 bases, with 10 bases sitting between them. This CDR3 comprises 15 residues. The CDR3 loop is CASSLAQGPTDTQYF. CDR3 nucleotides: TGCGCCAGCAGCTTGGCCCAGGGTCCCACAGATACGCAGTATTTT.

The rearrangement joins TRBV12-5 to TRBJ1-2; no firm D call. Between the trimmed V and J ends, which lost 0 bases and 2 bases, there was a span of 22 bases. Germline V CDR1 and CDR2: LGHNT, FRNRAP. This CDR3 is built from 19 residues. This CDR3 reads CASGLVLGIGRARNYGYTF. The DNA of the CDR3 is TGTGCTAGTGGTTTGGTATTGGGCATAGGGAGGGCCCGCAACTATGGCTACACCTTC. Full variable domain (missing parts from reference TRBV12-5 and TRBJ1-2): DARVTQTPRHKVTEMGQEVTMRCQPILGHNTVFWYRQTMMQGLELLAYFRNRAPLDDSGMPKDRFSAEMPDATLATLKIQPSEPRDSAVYFCASGLVLGIGRARNYGYTFGSGTRLTVV.

In its sample, this clone was seen once. The rearrangement uses TRBV25-1 and TRBJ2-3, with unresolved D. CDR3 length: 12 residues. Trimming removed 4 bases at V and 7 bases at J, with 9 bases between. Germline-derived CDR1 and CDR2 are MGHDK and SYGVNS. CDR3 loop: CASSALGNTQYF. The CDR3 region has the DNA TGTGCCAGCAGTGCTCTGGGGAATACGCAGTATTTT.

The CDR3 spells CASSERGKPGQFF. The DNA of the CDR3 is TGTGCCAGCAGTGAAAGGGGGAAACCCGGGCAGTTCTTC. This sequence joins TRBV6-1 and TRBJ2-1; D is possibly TRBD1 (6 bases). The germline CDR1 and CDR2 sequences are MNHNS and SASEGT. V was pared by 2 bases and J by 12 bases, with 14 bases between. The CDR3 is made up of 13 amino acids.

The chain is built from TRBV7-2 and TRBJ2-3, with no clear D. V lost 5 bases to trimming and J lost 5 bases, with 14 bases between them. CDR1 SGHTA and CDR2 FQGNSA come from the germline V gene. The CDR3 spans 14 residues. The CDR3 region has the DNA TGTGCCAGCAGCCCCTCATGGGTGGGAGATACGCAGTATTTT. Translation gives CASSPSWVGDTQYF.

The chain links TRBV30 to TRBJ2-1, with TRBD2 as a possible D gene (5 bases). V lost 2 bases and J 6 bases, leaving 14 bases between the germline ends. In germline, CDR1 is GTSNPN, CDR2 SVGIG (reference sequence). This CDR3 region has 14 residues. The CDR3 nucleotides read TGTGCCTGGAGTCCCACCGCCGGGATCAATGAGCAGTTCTTC. Protein sequence: CAWSPTAGINEQFF.

The V and J genes are TRBV10-3 and TRBJ2-5, with D tentatively TRBD2 (5 bases). The CDR3 loop spans 14 amino acids. The V end was cut by 6 bases, the J end by 5 bases, with 16 bases between. Germline V gene sequence: CDR1 ENHRY, CDR2 SYGVKD. The CDR3 bases are TGTGCCATCAGCGTAGGGAGTGGAGTGGAGACCCAGTACTTC. It encodes CAISVGSGVETQYF.

The genes are TRBV15 and TRBJ1-4; weak D call: TRBD1 (6 bases). V was shortened by 5 bases and J by 3 bases, with 16 bases between the two germline ends. Per germline, CDR1 LNHNV and CDR2 YYDKDF (reference sequence). The CDR3 spans 16 residues. The CDR3 bases are TGTGCCACCAGCGACCGCAGGGGCTCTGCTAATGAAAAACTGTTTTTT. It translates to CATSDRRGSANEKLFF. The whole variable domain, remainder taken from reference TRBV15 and TRBJ1-4, is DAMVIQNPRYQVTQFGKPVTLSCSQTLNHNVMYWYQQKSSQAPKLLFHYYDKDFNNEADTPDNFQSRRPNTSFCFLDIRSPGLGDTAMYLCATSDRRGSANEKLFFGSGTQLSVL.

The rearrangement uses TRBV5-1 and TRBJ2-7; D perhaps matches TRBD2 (7 bases). CDR1 and CDR2 (germline): SGHRS, YFSETQ. This CDR3 spans 13 amino acids. Trimming pared 7 bases from V and 2 bases from J, leaving 13 bases between. This chain's CDR3 is CASGGGQTYEQYF. The CDR3 DNA sequence: TGCGCCAGCGGGGGGGGCCAGACCTACGAGCAGTACTTC.

The rearrangement joins TRBV30 to TRBJ2-7; D is uncertain. Germline V gene data show CDR1 as GTSNPN and CDR2 as SVGIG (reference sequence). The CDR3 runs 13 residues. The V and J ends lost 1 base and 5 bases respectively, with 12 bases between them. CDR3 sequence (DNA): TGTGCCTGGAGTGCTCAGACGGCGGACGAGCAGTACTTC. This translates into CAWSAQTADEQYF.

V is TRBV9 and J is TRBJ2-7; 7 bases line up with TRBD2. CDR1 and CDR2 from the germline V gene are SGDLS and YYNGEE. V was clipped by 6 bases and J by 3 bases; unmatched bases: 6. The CDR3 has 13 amino acids. The CDR3 DNA reads as TGTGCCAGCACGGCGGGAGACCGCTACGAGCAGTACTTC. Its protein product is CASTAGDRYEQYF.